This paragraph reports one T cell receptor (beta chain). Antigen specificity is unknown. The data originate from a study of OX40 agonist ivuxolimab in advanced cancers. Turning to the study itself: Earlier anti-PD-1, anti-PD-L1 or anti-CTLA-4 therapy was permitted; roughly 40% had received some. Three patients responded partially, comprising one with hepatocellular carcinoma and two with cutaneous melanoma. Study-wide results and caveats: There were, on average, more expanded clones in CD8+ T cells than in CD4+. At 0.1 to 3.0 mg/kg, CD4+ and CD8+ blood T cells expanded clonally by week 6.

Generated by immunoSEQ multiplex PCR, the TCRdb table keeps only in-frame clones and is missing some. The sample lists over 80,000 clones; roughly nine tenths were seen once. The germline V and J ends were trimmed by 3 bases and 0 bases, with 14 bases remaining between them. Germline V gene data show CDR1 as SGHAT and CDR2 as FQNNGV. The CDR3 is 17 residues long. The input for sequencing was CD4+ or CD8+ T cells sorted from blood, taken in a trial of the OX40 agonist ivuxolimab. This TCR derives from an adult with an advanced solid tumor such as melanoma, head and neck, liver or kidney cancer. V usage is TRBV11-2 and J usage is TRBJ2-2; D perhaps matches TRBD1 (5 bases). CDR3 in amino acids: CASSFLRWTTNTGELFF. The CDR3 region has the DNA TGTGCCAGCAGCTTTTTAAGGTGGACAACGAACACCGGGGAGCTGTTTTTT.